This T cell receptor (beta chain) was sequenced for a study of blood T cell repertoires in COVID-19. Across the whole study: The United States, Italy and Spain provided the acute and convalescent COVID-19 samples. PBMCs, B-cell-depleted T cells, or T cells provided the cDNA or gDNA that made up the material.

Original methodology: Amplification of reference gene primers provided the estimated nucleated cell counts. Repertoires were generated with immunoSEQ multiplex PCR, while TCRdb's copy carries only in-frame clones and drops some. The DNA gave D and trimming, while V, J and clone size come from that table. Of 130,000 or so clones in the sample, more than 75% are singletons; the top ten hold more than 2%. The CDR3 is made up of 16 amino acids. Germline V gene lookup returns CDR1 SNHLY and CDR2 FYNNEI. Losses at the gene ends were 5 bases for V and 1 base for J; bases not matched to a gene: 4. This clonotype originated in a woman in her forties or fifties with acute or convalescent COVID-19. Source material: peripheral blood. V usage is TRBV2 and J usage is TRBJ2-7; 14 nucleotides align to TRBD2. CDR3 DNA sequence: TGTGCCAGCAGTAAGGGACTAGCGGGGGTTTCCTACGAGCAGTACTTC. Amino acid sequence: CASSKGLAGVSYEQYF. The complete variable domain, with remaining parts taken from reference TRBV2 and TRBJ2-7, reads EPEVTQTPSHQVTQMGQEVILRCVPISNHLYFYWYRQILGQKVEFLVSFYNNEISEKSEIFDDQFSVERPDGSNFTLKIRSTKLEDSAMYFCASSKGLAGVSYEQYFGPGTRLTVT.